These 31 T cell receptor beta chains share one sample of origin, sequenced in a study of T cell responses to AZD1222 COVID-19 vaccine. The protocol was immunoSEQ multiplex PCR, while the TCRdb copy is restricted to in-frame clones and leaves out a portion. The table records tens of thousands of clones, approximately 80% of them present only once. The sample consisted of peripheral blood, taken on day 0 of AZD1222 vaccination. The receptor set was obtained from an adult in good health.

The chain joins TRBV28 to TRBJ2-7; TRBD1 might be the D (8 bases). Germline V gene data show CDR1 as MDHEN and CDR2 as SYDVKM. This CDR3 region has 14 residues. Trimming shortened V by 7 bases and J by 5 bases, and 18 bases separated the two germline ends. The CDR3 DNA is TGTGCCAGCAATCCACAGGGGGGGATTAACGAGCAGTACTTC. Encoded protein: CASNPQGGINEQYF. The whole variable domain, remainder taken from reference TRBV28 and TRBJ2-7, is DVKVTQSSRYLVKRTGEKVFLECVQDMDHENMFWYRQDPGLGLRLIYFSYDVKMKEKGDIPEGYSVSREKKERFSLILESASTNQTSMYLCASNPQGGINEQYFGPGTRLTVT.

The chain recombines TRBV7-2 with TRBJ2-7; TRBD1 or TRBD2 may be the D gene (6 bases each). CDR3 length: 14 amino acids. Germline V gives CDR1 SGHTA, CDR2 FQGNSA. The germline V and J ends were trimmed by 0 bases and 2 bases, with 8 bases remaining between them. CDR3 sequence (DNA): TGTGCCAGCAGCTTAGCAGGGGGGCCCTACGAGCAGTACTTC. It specifies CASSLAGGPYEQYF.

To note about this clone: This specimen includes other DNA sequences encoding the same CDR3. The genes are TRBV18 and TRBJ1-5; no reliable D call. The germline CDR1 and CDR2 sequences are KGHSH and LQKENI. V dropped 3 bases and J dropped 1 base, with 4 bases sitting between them. This CDR3 spans 13 amino acids. The CDR3 sequence: CASSPGSNQPQHF. CDR3 nucleotides: TGTGCCAGCTCACCTGGCAGCAATCAGCCCCAGCATTTT.

The chain recombines TRBV24-1 with TRBJ1-5; the D gene is possibly TRBD1 (5 bases). V gave up 9 bases and J gave up 6 bases, with 20 bases separating them. Germline lookup yields CDR1 KGHDR and CDR2 SFDVKD. The CDR3 length is 15 residues. CDR3 nucleotides: TGTGCCACCCGGAGCAGGGTTATTGGTTGTCAGCCCCAGCATTTT. It translates to CATRSRVIGCQPQHF.

The chain has TRBV6-2 or TRBV6-3 and TRBJ1-5; D not certain. The CDR3 extends over 14 amino acids. Germline V gene data show CDR1 as MNHEY and CDR2 as SVGEGT. Trimming took off 2 bases at V and 4 bases at J, with 9 bases between the two ends. CDR3 loop: CASSYPGGNQPQHF. As DNA, the CDR3 is TGTGCCAGCAGTTACCCGGGCGGAAATCAGCCCCAGCATTTT.

This clone has a handful of counts. The chain carries TRBV7-8 and TRBJ2-7, with D possibly being TRBD2 (6 bases). Between the trimmed V and J ends, which lost 2 bases and 3 bases, there was a span of 14 bases. CDR1 is SGHVS and CDR2 is FQNEAQ in the germline V gene. This CDR3 comprises 15 residues. The DNA of the CDR3 is TGTGCCAGCAGCTTAAATATAGGAGGGAGCTACGAGCAGTACTTC. It translates to CASSLNIGGSYEQYF.

V and J are TRBV15 and TRBJ2-7, with D perhaps matching TRBD2 (6 bases). Per germline, CDR1 LNHNV and CDR2 YYDKDF (reference sequence). This CDR3 region has 15 residues. V was trimmed by 0 bases and J by 3 bases, leaving 12 bases between them. DNA for the CDR3: TGTGCCACCAGCAGAGAAATTAGCGGAGGCTACGAGCAGTACTTC. Translating it yields CATSREISGGYEQYF.

This clone has more than one count but fewer than ten. The chain employs TRBV19 and TRBJ1-1, with no clear D. The V and J ends lost 3 bases and 8 bases respectively, with 10 bases between them. From germline, CDR1 is LNHDA and CDR2 SQIVND (reference sequence). The CDR3 length is 12 residues. CDR3 in amino acids: CASSIPSYEAFF. CDR3 nucleotide sequence: TGTGCCAGTAGTATTCCCAGCTACGAAGCTTTCTTT.

In this sample, this clone turned up many times. The chain links TRBV5-6 to TRBJ2-7, with 9 bases that match TRBD1. There are 15 residues in the CDR3. Losses at the gene ends were 4 bases for V and 3 bases for J; bases not matched to a gene: 8. CDR1 is SGHDT and CDR2 is YYEEEE in the germline V gene. In DNA, the CDR3 is TGTGCCAGCAGCGCCGGGGGACAGGGAGGCTACGAGCAGTACTTC. It translates to CASSAGGQGGYEQYF.

The chain employs TRBV5-6 and TRBJ2-3; the match to TRBD1 covers 7 bases. The CDR3 runs to 16 residues. Trimming took 4 bases from V and 2 from J; bases not matched to a gene: 10. CDR1 and CDR2 from the germline V gene are SGHDT and YYEEEE. Here the CDR3 reads CASSLPGQRITDTQYF. CDR3 nucleotides: TGTGCCAGCAGCCTGCCGGGACAGAGGATCACAGATACGCAGTATTTT. Complete variable domain (other parts from reference TRBV5-6 and TRBJ2-3): DAGVTQSPTHLIKTRGQQVTLRCSPKSGHDTVSWYQQALGQGPQFIFQYYEEEERQRGNFPDRFSGHQFPNYSSELNVNALLLGDSALYLCASSLPGQRITDTQYFGPGTRLTVL.

The chain recombines TRBV10-2 with TRBJ1-5; perhaps TRBD1 as D (5 bases). Trimming left V 0 bases short and J 4 bases short, with 7 bases between. CDR3 size: 14 residues. Germline values: CDR1 WSHSY, CDR2 SAAADI. For the CDR3, the DNA is TGCGCCAGCAGTGAGTCGAAGGGGAATCAGCCCCAGCATTTT. The encoded protein is CASSESKGNQPQHF.

The chain couples TRBV15 to TRBJ1-2, with no clear D. The germline V gene encodes CDR1 LNHNV and CDR2 YYDKDF (reference sequence). Trimming stripped 1 base from V and 2 bases from J, with 5 bases between. This CDR3 region has 13 residues. The CDR3 nucleotides are TGTGCCACCAGCAGAGGTTTAAACTATGGCTACACCTTC. It codes for CATSRGLNYGYTF.

This clone was recorded at least ten times. The chain is built from TRBV7-2 and TRBJ1-4; no reliable D call. The CDR3 loop spans 14 amino acids. Germline V lookup: CDR1 SGHTA, CDR2 FQGNSA. Between the trimmed V and J ends, which lost 2 bases and 7 bases, there was a span of 11 bases. The CDR3 loop is CASSLQALGEKLFF. As DNA, the CDR3 is TGTGCCAGCAGCTTACAGGCTCTCGGTGAAAAACTGTTTTTT.

The genes are TRBV7-8 and TRBJ1-1; no clear D gene. The germline V and J ends were trimmed by 5 bases and 4 bases, with 17 bases remaining between them. Germline V gene sequence: CDR1 SGHVS, CDR2 FQNEAQ. The CDR3 length is 15 residues. The CDR3 sequence is CASSPQEWGSTEAFF. CDR3 in DNA: TGTGCCAGCAGCCCCCAGGAGTGGGGTTCCACTGAAGCTTTCTTT.

The chain has TRBV30 and TRBJ2-5, with D perhaps TRBD1 or TRBD2 (5 bases each). V shed 1 base and J shed 5 bases, with 5 bases lying between them. This CDR3 is built from 11 residues. Germline CDR1 GTSNPN, CDR2 SVGIG (reference sequence). The DNA for the CDR3 is TGTGCCTGGAGTGGGGGGGAGACCCAGTACTTC. The encoded protein is CAWSGGETQYF.

As regards this clone: The same CDR3 can be traced to other DNA sequences in this sample. This chain joins TRBV18 and TRBJ2-7; no reliable D call. CDR3 length equals 12 residues. V was trimmed by 5 bases and J by 0 bases, leaving 5 bases between them. The germline CDR1 and CDR2 sequences are KGHSH and LQKENI. The CDR3 is CASSSSSYEQYF. CDR3 DNA: TGTGCCAGCTCATCAAGCTCCTACGAGCAGTACTTC. Full variable domain (outside the CDR3, taken from reference TRBV18 and TRBJ2-7): NAGVMQNPRHLVRRRGQEARLRCSPMKGHSHVYWYRQLPEEGLKFMVYLQKENIIDESGMPKERFSAEFPKEGPSILRIQQVVRGDSAAYFCASSSSSYEQYFGPGTRLTVT.

The rearrangement joins TRBV15 to TRBJ2-3, with 11 bases identical to TRBD2. Trimming took 4 bases from V and 6 from J; bases not matched to a gene: 6. The CDR3 is 15 residues long. Germline assignment: CDR1 LNHNV and CDR2 YYDKDF (reference sequence). CDR3 sequence: CATSILAGAGDTQYF. The CDR3 DNA sequence: TGTGCCACCAGCATACTAGCGGGGGCAGGGGATACGCAGTATTTT.

The chain has TRBV5-1 and TRBJ2-1, with TRBD2 matching 8 bases. Germline V lookup: CDR1 SGHRS, CDR2 YFSETQ. This CDR3 comprises 13 residues. After removal of 4 bases from V and 9 bases from J, the junction contained 6 bases not matched to a gene. The CDR3 protein is CASSENSGIEQFF. The CDR3 bases are TGCGCCAGCAGCGAAAATAGCGGGATTGAGCAGTTCTTC.

This chain connects TRBV5-1 to TRBJ2-1; 7 bases agree with TRBD1. In germline, CDR1 is SGHRS, CDR2 YFSETQ. CDR3 length: 15 residues. V shed 2 bases and J 4 bases; nucleotides not matched to a gene: 6. CDR3 residues: CASSFRQGLYNEQFF. In DNA, the CDR3 is TGCGCCAGCAGCTTCCGACAGGGCCTATACAATGAGCAGTTCTTC.

This chain links TRBV5-5 with TRBJ1-2; D gene unclear. The CDR3 extends over 13 amino acids. Germline loops: CDR1 SGHKS, CDR2 YYEKEE (reference sequence). Trimming took 3 bases from V and 4 from J, leaving 10 bases between them. CDR3 DNA sequence: TGTGCCAGCAGCTCTGCAGAGGTCTATGGCTACACCTTC. Its translation is CASSSAEVYGYTF.

The chain employs TRBV27 and TRBJ1-1, with TRBD1 matching over 10 bases. The germline V gene encodes CDR1 MNHEY and CDR2 SMNVEV (reference sequence). V trimming: 3 bases; J trimming: 5 bases; junction bases outside the gene matches: 3. The CDR3 totals 14 residues. The CDR3 DNA follows: TGTGCCAGCAGTTTCGGACAGGGGGGAACTGAAGCTTTCTTT. Translated: CASSFGQGGTEAFF.

In this sample, this clone turned up a few times. This rearrangement joins TRBV3-1 (or the pseudogene TRBV3-2) to TRBJ2-3, with D maybe TRBD2 (6 bases). Trimming cost V 1 base and J 9 bases, with 17 bases left between them. Germline CDR1 LGHDT, CDR2 YNNKEL (reference sequence). CDR3 length: 15 residues. The CDR3 DNA is TGTGCCAGCAGCCAAGTGGGCGGAGGGGCGGGGACGCAGTATTTT. Its translation is CASSQVGGGAGTQYF.

The rearrangement links TRBV4-1 to TRBJ1-4; D ambiguous. The V and J ends lost 1 base and 4 bases respectively, with 7 bases between them. Germline V gene lookup returns CDR1 MGHRA and CDR2 YSYEKL. This CDR3 region has 14 residues. The CDR3 sequence: CASSQGGLNEKLFF. In DNA, the CDR3 is TGCGCCAGCAGCCAAGGAGGGCTTAATGAAAAACTGTTTTTT.

The chain couples TRBV21-1 to TRBJ1-3. TRBV21-1 counts as a pseudogene. This CDR3 has 14 residues. CDR3 sequence (DNA): TGTGCCAGCAGCAAAGTTAACACTACAAACACCATATATTTT. Translation gives CASSKVNTTNTIYF.

This clone was picked up a small number of times. The chain couples TRBV11-2 to TRBJ2-1, with D tentatively TRBD1 (6 bases). Germline CDR1 is SGHAT and CDR2 is FQNNGV. V was clipped by 5 bases and J by 7 bases, with 18 bases between them. The length of the CDR3 is 15 residues. This CDR3 is CASSGLTGRQNEQFF. The CDR3 nucleotides read TGTGCCAGCAGCGGATTGACAGGTCGTCAAAATGAGCAGTTCTTC.

The rearrangement joins TRBV5-1 to TRBJ2-2; 8 bases map to TRBD1. This CDR3 is 13 amino acids long. Trimming removed 5 bases from V and 7 bases from J; junction bases left unmatched: 4. Germline V lookup: CDR1 SGHRS, CDR2 YFSETQ. The DNA for the CDR3 is TGCGCCAGCAGACAGGGGGTGAACGGGGAGCTGTTTTTT. This codes for CASRQGVNGELFF.

The V call is TRBV19, the J call TRBJ1-2; D possibly corresponds to TRBD1 (5 bases). CDR1 LNHDA and CDR2 SQIVND come from the germline V gene (reference sequence). V was trimmed by 3 bases and J by 0 bases, leaving 14 bases between them. The CDR3 spans 16 residues. The CDR3 sequence is CASSIWDASANYGYTF. As DNA, the CDR3 is TGTGCCAGTAGTATTTGGGACGCCTCAGCTAACTATGGCTACACCTTC. The complete variable domain, with remaining parts taken from reference TRBV19 and TRBJ1-2, reads DGGITQSPKYLFRKEGQNVTLSCEQNLNHDAMYWYRQDPGQGLRLIYYSQIVNDFQKGDIAEGYSVSREKKESFPLTVTSAQKNPTAFYLCASSIWDASANYGYTFGSGTRLTVV.

The chain is built from TRBV15 and TRBJ1-5; D is uncertain. Germline lookup yields CDR1 LNHNV and CDR2 YYDKDF (reference sequence). CDR3 length: 13 residues. Trimming took off 8 bases at V and 9 bases at J, with 17 bases between the two ends. CDR3: CATPARGLRPQHF. DNA of the CDR3: TGTGCCACCCCAGCGCGGGGTTTAAGGCCCCAGCATTTT.

The chain couples TRBV7-8 to TRBJ1-4; 8 bases fit TRBD1. J was trimmed by 8 bases and V by 1 base; bases with no gene match: 6. This CDR3 has 15 amino acids. Germline V gene data show CDR1 as SGHVS and CDR2 as FQNEAQ. CDR3: CASSLGTGLREKLFF. DNA for the CDR3: TGTGCCAGCAGCTTAGGGACAGGGCTGAGGGAAAAACTGTTTTTT. Combining the CDR3 with reference TRBV7-8 and TRBJ1-4 gives the whole variable domain GAGVSQSPRYKVAKRGQDVALRCDPISGHVSLFWYQQALGQGPEFLTYFQNEAQLDKSGLPSDRFFAERPEGSVSTLKIQRTQQEDSAVYLCASSLGTGLREKLFFGSGTQLSVL.

J is TRBJ1-1 and V is TRBV9, with D possibly being TRBD1 (5 bases). The germline CDR1 and CDR2 sequences are SGDLS and YYNGEE. Deletions cut 5 bases from V and 4 bases from J, with 15 bases between. The CDR3 covers 14 residues. As DNA, the CDR3 is TGTGCCAGCAGTCTCATGGGGGAGACCACTGAAGCTTTCTTT. Its translation: CASSLMGETTEAFF.

The rearrangement links TRBV5-1 to TRBJ2-1, with D hard to call. The CDR3 extends over 16 amino acids. The germline gives CDR1 SGHRS, CDR2 YFSETQ. V was cut by 0 bases and J by 7 bases, with 17 bases left in between. In nucleotides, the CDR3 is TGCGCCAGCAGCTTGGCCGAGCTGGGGAATCTGAATGAGCAGTTCTTC. Protein product: CASSLAELGNLNEQFF.